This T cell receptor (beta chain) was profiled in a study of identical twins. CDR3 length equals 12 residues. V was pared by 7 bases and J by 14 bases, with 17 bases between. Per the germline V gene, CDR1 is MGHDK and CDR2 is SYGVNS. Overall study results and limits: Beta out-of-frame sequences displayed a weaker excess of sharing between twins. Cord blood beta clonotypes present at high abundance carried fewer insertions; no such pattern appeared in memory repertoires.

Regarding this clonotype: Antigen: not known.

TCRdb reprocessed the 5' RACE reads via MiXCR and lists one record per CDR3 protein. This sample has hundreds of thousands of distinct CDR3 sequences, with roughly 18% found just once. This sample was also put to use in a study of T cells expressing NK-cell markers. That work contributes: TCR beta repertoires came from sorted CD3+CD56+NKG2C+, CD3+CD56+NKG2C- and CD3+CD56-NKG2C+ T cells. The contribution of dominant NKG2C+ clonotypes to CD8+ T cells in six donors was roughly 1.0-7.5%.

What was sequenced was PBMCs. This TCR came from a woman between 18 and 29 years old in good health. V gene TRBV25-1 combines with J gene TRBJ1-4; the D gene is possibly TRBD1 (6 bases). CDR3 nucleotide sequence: TGTGCCAGCAAAAAGGACGACAGGCGGCTGTTTTTT. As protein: CASKKDDRRLFF.